This TCR beta chain was observed in a study of a mutant IDH1 vaccine in newly diagnosed glioma. Study-wide context: Administration of eight vaccinations to patients took place in weeks 1, 3, 5, 7, 11, 15, 19, 23.

Time point given: week 23, last vaccination. Mutant IDH1 20-mer peptide, at 300 ug, made up each vaccine dose, with topical imiquimod. The study's findings and limits: Shifts in the top peripheral T cell clonotypes seemed unrelated to pseudoprogression.

The CDR3 totals 14 residues. V lost 7 bases to trimming and J lost 4 bases, with 16 bases between them. CDR1 and CDR2 (germline): MNHEY, SVGAGI. This clone was found a few times. Its specificity is not known. The method was immunoSEQ multiplex PCR; TCRdb's version includes in-frame clones alone and lacks a portion of them. The sample consists of 50,000 to 85,000 clones, over 75% of them appearing once. Sequenced material: PBMCs, taken from a glioma patient whose treatment included an IDH1 peptide vaccine. The chain couples TRBV6-5 to TRBJ1-2; D is ambiguous. This receptor was taken from a man aged 18 to 29 with glioma. Written as DNA, the CDR3 is TGTGCCAGCAAAATCACCTTCAGGAGCTATGGCTACACCTTC. The encoded protein is CASKITFRSYGYTF.